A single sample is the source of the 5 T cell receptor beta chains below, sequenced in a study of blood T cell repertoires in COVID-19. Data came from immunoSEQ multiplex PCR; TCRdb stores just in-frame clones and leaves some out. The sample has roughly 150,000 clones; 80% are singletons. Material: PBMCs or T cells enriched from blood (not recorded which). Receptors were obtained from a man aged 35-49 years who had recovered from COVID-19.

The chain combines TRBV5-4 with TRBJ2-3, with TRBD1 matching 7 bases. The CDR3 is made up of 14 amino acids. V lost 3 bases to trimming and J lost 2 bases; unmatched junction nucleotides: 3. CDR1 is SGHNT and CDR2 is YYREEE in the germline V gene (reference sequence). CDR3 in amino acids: CASSSGQFTDTQYF. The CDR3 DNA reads TGTGCCAGCAGCTCGGGACAGTTCACAGATACGCAGTATTTT.

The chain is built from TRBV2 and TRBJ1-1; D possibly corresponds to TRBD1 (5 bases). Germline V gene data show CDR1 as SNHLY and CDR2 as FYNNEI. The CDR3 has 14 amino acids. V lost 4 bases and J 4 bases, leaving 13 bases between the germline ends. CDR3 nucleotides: TGTGCCAGCAGTGGAGGGACTGGTTCCACTGAAGCTTTCTTT. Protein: CASSGGTGSTEAFF.

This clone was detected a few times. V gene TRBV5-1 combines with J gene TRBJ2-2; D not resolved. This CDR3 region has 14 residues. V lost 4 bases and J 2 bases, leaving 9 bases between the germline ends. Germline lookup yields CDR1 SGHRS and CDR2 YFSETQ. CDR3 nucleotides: TGCGCCAGCAGCCAGGATCCTAACACCGGGGAGCTGTTTTTT. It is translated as CASSQDPNTGELFF.

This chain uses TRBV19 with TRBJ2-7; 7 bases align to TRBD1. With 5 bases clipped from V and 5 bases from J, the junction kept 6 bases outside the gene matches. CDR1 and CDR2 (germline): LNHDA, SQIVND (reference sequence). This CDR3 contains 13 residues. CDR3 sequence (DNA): TGTGCCAGTAGTTTTGACAGGGAAGACGAGCAGTACGTC. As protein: CASSFDREDEQYV.

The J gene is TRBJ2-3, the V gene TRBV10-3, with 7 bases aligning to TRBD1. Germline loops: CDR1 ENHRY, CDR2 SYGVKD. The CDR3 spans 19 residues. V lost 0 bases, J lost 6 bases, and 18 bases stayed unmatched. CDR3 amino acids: CAISESVGQGGTGRDTQYF. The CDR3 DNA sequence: TGTGCCATCAGTGAGTCAGTCGGGCAAGGGGGCACGGGCAGGGATACGCAGTATTTT.